Below, 21 T cell receptor beta chains from the same sample are listed, as sequenced in a study of blood T cell repertoires in COVID-19 (dated by TCRdb to about 2020). The library was built by means of the immunoSEQ multiplex PCR assay. Entries here come from immuneACCESS through TCRdb and include only in-frame sequences with V and J called. Some clones fail to appear in such tables; in the studies checked, an unresolved V gene covers under half of the shortfall, and the cause of the remainder is unknown. This sample comprises fewer than 300,000 clones, roughly 88% of them detected only once. The ten most abundant clones make up about 2.5% of the sample. Material: PBMCs or T cells enriched from blood (not recorded which). The receptors stem from a woman in her forties with acute COVID-19.

J is TRBJ2-7 and V is TRBV11-3, with 8 bases matching TRBD1. Per the germline V gene, CDR1 is SGHNT and CDR2 is YENEEA. Trimming cost V 4 bases and J 3 bases; bases outside gene matches: 5. This CDR3 contains 14 residues. CDR3: CASSSRTGIYEQYF. The CDR3 coding sequence is TGTGCCAGCAGCTCTCGGACAGGGATCTACGAGCAGTACTTC.

V gene TRBV10-3 combines with J gene TRBJ2-1; D is unclear. CDR1 is ENHRY and CDR2 is SYGVKD in the germline V gene. The CDR3 runs 14 residues. Trimming pared 6 bases from V and 0 bases from J, leaving 9 bases between. CDR3 protein: CAIRSVSSYNEQFF. Here the CDR3 DNA reads TGTGCCATCAGGTCGGTGAGCTCCTACAATGAGCAGTTCTTC.

V is TRBV4-2 and J is TRBJ2-7; no reliable D call. Trimming pared 0 bases from V and 3 bases from J, leaving 9 bases between. CDR1 LGHNA and CDR2 YNFKEQ come from the germline V gene. This CDR3 has 14 amino acids. This chain's CDR3 is CASSQERLDYEQYF. The CDR3 DNA follows: TGTGCCAGCAGCCAAGAAAGACTGGACTACGAGCAGTACTTC.

The rearrangement links TRBV6-1 to TRBJ1-4; maybe TRBD1 (5 bases). The germline V gene has CDR1 MNHNS and CDR2 SASEGT. The V end lost 2 bases, the J end lost 0 bases, and 16 bases lay between the germline ends. This CDR3 contains 18 residues. The CDR3 DNA reads as TGTGCCAGCAGTGAAACCCCTTGGGGGGATGCAACTAATGAAAAACTGTTTTTT. Its protein product is CASSETPWGDATNEKLFF.

The rearrangement uses TRBV11-2 and TRBJ1-5; TRBD1 matches at 9 bases. From germline, CDR1 is SGHAT and CDR2 FQNNGV. V lost 5 bases and J lost 6; bases outside the gene matches: 5. The CDR3 is 14 amino acids. The CDR3 loop reads CASSPGTGFQPQHF. The CDR3 DNA reads TGTGCCAGCAGCCCCGGGACAGGGTTTCAGCCCCAGCATTTT.

V and J are TRBV1 and TRBJ2-5; the table's D call of TRBD2 was not tested on the DNA. TRBV1 has pseudogene status. This CDR3 contains 15 residues. CDR3 protein: CTSSQSTGGEETQYF. For the CDR3, the DNA is TGCACCAGCAGCCAGTCTACGGGGGGGGAAGAGACCCAGTACTTC.

Only one count was recorded for this clone. The chain carries TRBV7-2 and TRBJ2-2; TRBD2 might be the D (5 bases). This CDR3 spans 12 amino acids. The germline gives CDR1 SGHTA, CDR2 FQGNSA. Trimming shortened V by 6 bases and J by 7 bases, and 9 bases separated the two germline ends. The CDR3 loop reads CASRRTLGELFF. The CDR3 region has the DNA TGTGCCAGCAGAAGGACTCTCGGGGAGCTGTTTTTT. Full variable domain (rest looked up from reference TRBV7-2 and TRBJ2-2): GAGVSQSPSNKVTEKGKDVELRCDPISGHTALYWYRQSLGQGLEFLIYFQGNSAPDKSGLPSDRFSAERTGGSVSTLTIQRTQQEDSAVYLCASRRTLGELFFGEGSRLTVL.

The chain uses TRBV10-2 and TRBJ2-2; 10 nucleotides agree with TRBD1. Germline values: CDR1 WSHSY, CDR2 SAAADI. V gave up 6 bases and J gave up 0 bases; unmatched junction bases: 1. This CDR3 has 15 residues. The CDR3 reads CASRGTGANTGELFF. The DNA for the CDR3 is TGCGCCAGCAGGGGGACAGGGGCGAACACCGGGGAGCTGTTTTTT.

The rearrangement uses TRBV4-2 and TRBJ2-5, with 10 bases fitting TRBD2. The CDR3 has 14 residues. Germline V gives CDR1 LGHNA, CDR2 YNFKEQ. J was trimmed by 4 bases and V by 6 bases; bases with no gene match: 5. The CDR3 loop reads CASSLAGETETQYF. CDR3 bases: TGTGCCAGCAGTCTAGCGGGGGAAACAGAGACCCAGTACTTC.

The J gene is TRBJ2-2, the V gene TRBV9; D might be TRBD1 (5 bases). Germline loops: CDR1 SGDLS, CDR2 YYNGEE. CDR3 length equals 14 residues. Trimming shortened V by 0 bases and J by 5 bases, and 8 bases separated the two germline ends. CDR3 loop: CASSVGTLTGELFF. Here the CDR3 DNA reads TGTGCCAGCAGCGTAGGGACACTAACCGGGGAGCTGTTTTTT. The variable domain in full, completed from reference TRBV9 and TRBJ2-2, reads DSGVTQTPKHLITATGQRVTLRCSPRSGDLSVYWYQQSLDQGLQFLIQYYNGEERAKGNILERFSAQQFPDLHSELNLSSLELGDSALYFCASSVGTLTGELFFGEGSRLTVL.

This clone is a singleton in its sample. The chain couples TRBV28 to TRBJ1-2, with D possibly being TRBD1 (5 bases). The CDR3 loop spans 16 amino acids. CDR1 is MDHEN and CDR2 is SYDVKM in the germline V gene. V lost 2 bases and J lost 8, with 21 bases in between. CDR3: CASSLNPGKGGEGYTF. CDR3 bases: TGTGCCAGCAGTTTAAATCCCGGCAAGGGAGGGGAGGGCTACACCTTC.

The rearrangement joins TRBV9 to TRBJ1-3; possible D gene TRBD1, 5 bases. The germline CDR1 and CDR2 sequences are SGDLS and YYNGEE. Trimming pared 3 bases from V and 2 bases from J, leaving 6 bases between. The CDR3 runs 13 residues. This CDR3 is CASSGGAGNTIYF. The CDR3 coding sequence is TGTGCCAGCAGCGGGGGGGCTGGAAACACCATATATTTT. Full variable domain (outside the CDR3, taken from reference TRBV9 and TRBJ1-3): DSGVTQTPKHLITATGQRVTLRCSPRSGDLSVYWYQQSLDQGLQFLIQYYNGEERAKGNILERFSAQQFPDLHSELNLSSLELGDSALYFCASSGGAGNTIYFGEGSWLTVV.

V gene TRBV12-3 or TRBV12-4 combines with J gene TRBJ2-7; perhaps TRBD2 as D (5 bases). V lost 5 bases to trimming and J lost 9 bases, with 14 bases between them. This CDR3 comprises 12 residues. The CDR3 DNA reads as TGTGCCAGCAGTCGTGTAGAGGGCGGGCAGTACTTC. This codes for CASSRVEGGQYF.

This sequence joins TRBV28 and TRBJ2-7, with D perhaps matching TRBD1 (5 bases). Germline CDR1 is MDHEN and CDR2 is SYDVKM. CDR3 size: 13 residues. V gave up 6 bases and J gave up 4 bases, with 13 bases separating them. As DNA, the CDR3 is TGTGCCAGCAGGCCCAGTTCAGGGTACGAGCAGTACTTC. This gives the protein CASRPSSGYEQYF.

This clone was seen just once. The V call is TRBV14, the J call TRBJ2-7; D remains ambiguous. Trimming stripped 4 bases from V and 3 bases from J, with 7 bases between. This CDR3 comprises 12 residues. CDR1 and CDR2 from the germline V gene are SGHDN and FVKESK. The DNA for the CDR3 is TGTGCCAGCAGCCGTTCCCTCTACGAGCAGTACTTC. Protein: CASSRSLYEQYF.

J is TRBJ2-2 and V is TRBV5-6; 10 nucleotides match TRBD2. This CDR3 comprises 16 residues. Germline-derived CDR1 and CDR2 are SGHDT and YYEEEE. Trimming removed 2 bases from V and 8 bases from J; junction bases left unmatched: 9. CDR3: CASSLLAGTSPGELFF. The CDR3 DNA reads TGTGCCAGCAGCTTACTAGCGGGGACTTCCCCAGGGGAGCTGTTTTTT.

The CDR3 region is CASSLLRPTDTQYF. The CDR3 DNA sequence: TGTGCCAGCAGCCTACTAAGACCCACAGATACGCAGTATTTT. The V call is TRBV6-2 or TRBV6-3, the J call TRBJ2-3; D is unclear. Per the germline V gene, CDR1 is MNHEY and CDR2 is SVGEGT. V lost 6 bases and J lost 2, with 12 bases in between. This CDR3 spans 14 amino acids.

The CDR3 sequence: CAWSSGTEAFF. DNA for the CDR3: TGTGCCTGGAGTAGCGGGACTGAAGCTTTCTTT. J is TRBJ1-1 and V is TRBV30; D unclear. The CDR3 has 11 residues. Germline V gene sequence: CDR1 GTSNPN, CDR2 SVGIG (reference sequence). Trimming removed 2 bases from V and 5 bases from J, with 6 bases in between.

This clone was seen more than once but under ten times. This chain connects TRBV28 to TRBJ2-1; weak D call: TRBD2 (5 bases). This CDR3 spans 16 amino acids. V lost 6 bases and J lost 0, with 15 bases in between. Germline CDR1 and CDR2: MDHEN and SYDVKM. The CDR3 nucleotides are TGTGCCAGCAGCCAACTCGCGGCGGGCTCCTACAATGAGCAGTTCTTC. Protein sequence: CASSQLAAGSYNEQFF.

The CDR3 bases are TGTGCCAGCAGTAATGATCCAGGGCAGGGCGGGAGAGAGACCCAGTACTTC. Translated: CASSNDPGQGGRETQYF. This rearrangement joins TRBV4-2 to TRBJ2-5; 7 positions agree with TRBD2. This CDR3 has 17 amino acids. Germline V gene sequence: CDR1 LGHNA, CDR2 YNFKEQ. V dropped 6 bases and J dropped 4; count of bases not matched to a gene: 17.

Written as DNA, the CDR3 is TGTGCCAGCAGCGAGAGTAACAGGGATAATTCACCCCTCCACTTT. Its protein product is CASSESNRDNSPLHF. J is TRBJ1-6 and V is TRBV11-2, with D maybe TRBD1 (6 bases). Trimming stripped 5 bases from V and 5 bases from J, with 13 bases between. Germline CDR1 SGHAT, CDR2 FQNNGV. CDR3 length: 15 residues.